This T cell receptor (beta chain) came from a study of T cell repertoires in cytomegalovirus infection (dated by TCRdb to about 2019). About the study as a whole: Alongside well-studied HLA-B-restricted epitopes, the peptide stimulations were aimed at recently identified HLA-C-restricted CMV epitopes, whose presentation resists viral immunomodulation. Because public TCR beta signatures pointed to carriage of CMV infection together with the matching HLA type, the HLA type of each donor mattered for the analysis.

According to the study, the label for this sample's treatment or condition signals: in vitro stimulation with specific CMV peptide epitopes to enrich CMV-specific T cells. The instrument given in TCRdb is Illumina HiSeq 1500. Using fastp at Q25 and MiXCR, TCRdb reprocessed the public reads and kept productive beta chains. Merged by CDR3 protein, the rows form single entries marked with the most common genes and DNA. For this sample there are about 770,000 distinct CDR3 sequences; roughly 29% appear just once. The biggest ten clones account for around 13% of the sample. Broader findings and caveats from the paper: The ex vivo response was dominated by HLA-C-restricted CMV-specific TCR beta clonotypes, which also provided the single most frequent clonotype in two of eight donors. Cumulative frequency of public TCR beta family members discriminated carriers of CMV infection plus the relevant HLA type in this cohort and an independent approximately 370-donor cohort.

From a lookup of the germline V gene (reference sequence), CDR1 and CDR2 are PRHDT and FYEKMQ. The CDR3, cysteine through phenylalanine, is 16 amino acids long. Of the read, only the CDR3 DNA is kept; its 48 bases are in frame from base 1. Relative to germline, V is 2 bases shorter and J is 5 bases shorter, with 17 bases between their ends. Points on this clonotype: No cognate antigen has been identified for it. No qualities accompany the bases; no much larger clone lies one base away.

The sequenced sample was cultured CD8+ T cells from PBMCs, obtained from culture after CMV antigen stimulation. The origin of this receptor is a human donor in good health (CMV status not recorded). Some clones in this sample may be carry-over from other donors' samples. Here the chain combines TRBV13 and TRBJ2-3; a tentative D call is TRBD1 (6 bases match). For the CDR3, the sequence is CASSLPHRDEGDTQYF. The DNA sequence reads TGTGCCAGCAGCTTACCGCACAGGGATGAAGGAGATACGCAGTATTTT.